A selection of T cell receptor beta chains follows, all from one sample in a study of regulatory T cells in long-lasting Graves disease. One entry per CDR3 protein, called by TCRdb with MiXCR from the multiplex PCR reads. The sample holds about 660,000 distinct CDR3 sequences, around 32% seen once. The sample in question was peripheral blood mononuclear cells (PBMCs), obtained when the disease was refractory, from a patient treated with antithyroid drugs. These receptors were taken from a female donor with Graves disease. CDR3s include the opening cysteine and the closing phenylalanine or tryptophan. A D gene is named only where the DNA matches it firmly. Size tells how often a clone was seen (once, few, many) or the class of an expanded clone, and some rows leave it out.

V: TRBV3-1
J: TRBJ2-5
size: many
length: 14
D: -
DNA: TGTGCCAGCAGCCGCCTCTCATGGATGGAGACCCAGTACTTC
CDR3: CASSRLSWMETQYF

V: TRBV28
J: TRBJ1-6
size: -
length: 16
D: -
DNA: TGTGCCAGCAGTTTAGGGATACAGGCGATTAATTCACCCCTCCACTTT
CDR3: CASSLGIQAINSPLHF

V: TRBV5-1
J: TRBJ1-1
size: few
length: 17
D: -
DNA: TGCGCCAGCAGCTCTCCCCCAGGGTCCCCTTTGAACACTGAAGCTTTCTTT
CDR3: CASSSPPGSPLNTEAFF

V: TRBV11-2
J: TRBJ2-7
size: many
length: 14
D: TRBD2
DNA: TGTGCCAGCAGCTCCGGACTAGCGGGAGTCGAGCAGTACTTC
CDR3: CASSSGLAGVEQYF

V: TRBV3-1
J: TRBJ1-1
size: many
length: 13
D: -
DNA: TGTGCCAGCAGCCAAAGGAGGCAGGGCAGGGCTTTCTTT
CDR3: CASSQRRQGRAFF

V: TRBV6-1
J: TRBJ2-5
size: -
length: 12
D: -
DNA: TGTGCCAGCAGTCGGGGCGCCGAGACCCAGTACTTC
CDR3: CASSRGAETQYF

V: TRBV27
J: TRBJ1-2
size: -
length: 16
D: TRBD1
DNA: TGTGCCAGCAGTTTAAATACAGGGGGTCGTGTCTATGGCTACACCTTC
CDR3: CASSLNTGGRVYGYTF

V: TRBV19
J: TRBJ1-5
size: -
length: 17
D: -
DNA: TGTGCCAGTACCCCAGGGGTTGAGGGTGGTGGCAATCAGCCCCAGCATTTT
CDR3: CASTPGVEGGGNQPQHF

V: TRBV12-3/TRBV12-4
J: TRBJ1-5
size: few
length: 16
D: -
DNA: TGTGCCAGCAGTTTAGGGGGGGCAGGGACGAATCAGCCCCAGCATTTT
CDR3: CASSLGGAGTNQPQHF

V: TRBV11-2
J: TRBJ2-7
size: few
length: 11
D: -
DNA: TGTGCCAGCAGCTCGCCGGACGAGCAGTACTTC
CDR3: CASSSPDEQYF

V: TRBV5-1
J: TRBJ1-5
size: -
length: 15
D: -
DNA: TGCGCCAGCAGCTTGGCGGGGATCTTAAATCAGCCCCAGCATTTT
CDR3: CASSLAGILNQPQHF

V: TRBV27
J: TRBJ1-5
size: few
length: 18
D: -
DNA: TGTGCCAGCAGTTTTTTAGGGGTTGAGGGACTGATCAATCAGCCCCAGCATTTT
CDR3: CASSFLGVEGLINQPQHF

V: TRBV19
J: TRBJ2-2
size: -
length: 18
D: TRBD1
DNA: TGTGCCAGCCACGCGGGGGGACAGGGGCCGAGCCCCACCGGGGAGCTGTTTTTT
CDR3: CASHAGGQGPSPTGELFF

V: TRBV7-2
J: TRBJ1-5
size: -
length: 16
D: TRBD1
DNA: TGTGCCAGCAGCTGGGGGGGACAGGGTAGCAATCAGCCCCAGCATTTT
CDR3: CASSWGGQGSNQPQHF

V: TRBV27
J: TRBJ1-1
size: few
length: 15
D: TRBD1
DNA: TGTGCCAGCAGTTTGCCGGGACAGGGGAGTTCTGAAGCTTTCTTT
CDR3: CASSLPGQGSSEAFF

V: TRBV29-1
J: TRBJ1-3
size: few
length: 12
D: -
DNA: TGCAGCGTTCAAACGTTTGGAAACACCATATATTTT
CDR3: CSVQTFGNTIYF

V: TRBV20-1
J: TRBJ2-7
size: -
length: 15
D: TRBD2
DNA: TGCAGTGCTAGAGCCGGGACTAGCGGGAGGACCGAGCAGTACTTC
CDR3: CSARAGTSGRTEQYF

V: TRBV12-3/TRBV12-4
J: TRBJ2-7
size: -
length: 16
D: TRBD2
DNA: TGTGCCAGCAGCTTTTTGTCAGCGGGGGCCTCCTACGAGCAGTACTTC
CDR3: CASSFLSAGASYEQYF

V: TRBV12-3/TRBV12-4
J: TRBJ1-5
size: many
length: 14
D: -
DNA: TGTGCCAGCAGGCAGGGCGTTGGCAATCAGCCCCAGCATTTT
CDR3: CASRQGVGNQPQHF

V: TRBV19
J: TRBJ1-2
size: -
length: 15
D: -
DNA: TGTGCCAGTAGTATAGACCCGGGCCTCGAGGCGAGCTACACCTTC
CDR3: CASSIDPGLEASYTF